This T cell receptor (beta chain) stems from a study of blood T cell repertoires in COVID-19. Overall study context: The United States, Italy and Spain provided the acute and convalescent COVID-19 samples. PBMCs, B-cell-depleted T cells, or T cells were the source of the cDNA or gDNA that made up the material.

This clone was observed once. Trimming removed 2 bases at V and 4 bases at J, with 11 bases between. The germline CDR1 and CDR2 sequences are PRHDT and FYEKMQ (reference sequence). There are 14 residues in the CDR3. Original data processing: Nucleated cell number was recorded as an estimate derived from reference gene primer amplification. Measured with immunoSEQ multiplex PCR; TCRdb has only the in-frame clones, and not every one. V and J calls and clone size are as listed in that table; D and trimming were resolved from the DNA. The table records about 180,000 clones, around 88% of them present only once.

This rearrangement joins TRBV13 to TRBJ2-5; D unclear. Sample: peripheral blood. This clonotype was obtained from a woman aged 25 to 45 with acute or convalescent COVID-19. The CDR3 DNA reads TGTGCCAGCAGCTTAAGGTTTTCGGGAGAGACCCAGTACTTC. It yields the protein CASSLRFSGETQYF.